Presented here are 9 T cell receptor beta chains from one specimen sequenced in a study of T-cell memory formation after mild COVID-19. From the 5' RACE reads, TCRdb called clonotypes with MiXCR, one entry per CDR3 protein. The table lists about 560,000 distinct CDR3 sequences, 15% to 20% of them singletons. Sample: PBMCs or a T cell subset sorted from them (not recorded which). The receptors were gathered from an adult woman who had mild COVID-19 (a few samples of this study predate the infection). Cell type and time point are not known.

The rearrangement links TRBV6-5 to TRBJ1-4, with D possibly being TRBD1 (5 bases). The V gene's germline CDR1 is MNHEY and CDR2 SVGAGI. The ends were cut back, 4 bases at V and 0 bases at J, with 9 bases in the middle. The CDR3 extends over 15 amino acids. CDR3 loop: CASSWDGATNEKLFF. The CDR3 DNA is TGTGCCAGCAGTTGGGACGGTGCAACTAATGAAAAACTGTTTTTT.

The V and J genes are TRBV12-3 or TRBV12-4 and TRBJ2-5; weak D call: TRBD2 (6 bases). V lost 4 bases to trimming and J lost 5 bases, with 14 bases between them. The CDR3 sequence is 14 residues long. The CDR3 region has the DNA TGTGCCAGCAGTTCGGGACTGTTGGGGGAGACCCAGTACTTC. It codes for CASSSGLLGETQYF.

This clonotype was detected only a few times. The V call is TRBV11-2, the J call TRBJ2-2; 7 nucleotides match TRBD1. Germline CDR1 and CDR2: SGHAT and FQNNGV. CDR3 length equals 17 residues. V shed 2 bases, J shed 0 bases, and the junction held 6 bases outside the gene matches. The CDR3 loop is CASSLKGQRSNTGELFF. The CDR3 nucleotides are TGTGCCAGCAGCTTAAAGGGACAGAGATCGAACACCGGGGAGCTGTTTTTT.

This clonotype came up a few times. The chain links TRBV24-1 to TRBJ2-1, with TRBD2 matching 12 bases. V lost 6 bases to trimming and J lost 7 bases; unmatched junction nucleotides: 3. Germline V gene data show CDR1 as KGHDR and CDR2 as SFDVKD. This CDR3 is 14 amino acids long. The CDR3 nucleotides read TGTGCCACCAGTCCGGGACTAGCGGGTAATGAGCAGTTCTTC. The encoded protein is CATSPGLAGNEQFF.

This clonotype appeared a few times. The chain recombines TRBV11-2 with TRBJ2-3, with D perhaps matching TRBD1 (6 bases). The CDR3 loop spans 16 amino acids. V was shortened by 2 bases and J by 5 bases, with 17 bases between the two germline ends. Germline-derived CDR1 and CDR2 are SGHAT and FQNNGV. The DNA for the CDR3 is TGTGCCAGCAGCTTATTGGAACAGGGATTGATAGATACGCAGTATTTT. Encoded protein: CASSLLEQGLIDTQYF.

The sample holds a few counts of this clonotype. The chain couples TRBV6-5 to TRBJ2-7; D possibly corresponds to TRBD1 (5 bases). Germline values: CDR1 MNHEY, CDR2 SVGAGI. CDR3 length: 14 residues. Trimming pared 0 bases from V and 3 bases from J, leaving 9 bases between. CDR3 sequence (DNA): TGTGCCAGCAGTTACTCGCGCAGGGTCTACGAGCAGTACTTC. Its protein product is CASSYSRRVYEQYF.

The chain recombines TRBV6-1 with TRBJ1-5, with TRBD1 identical over 7 bases. The CDR3 runs 16 residues. Germline trimming cut 8 bases from V and 2 bases from J; bases unmatched to any gene: 12. Germline V CDR1 and CDR2: MNHNS, SASEGT. The CDR3 spells CASYTQNRGRNQPQHF. CDR3 nucleotides: TGTGCCAGCTATACCCAGAACAGGGGACGCAATCAGCCCCAGCATTTT.

This clonotype was counted at least ten times. The chain employs TRBV12-3 or TRBV12-4 and TRBJ1-1; no clear D. Trimming took 7 bases from V and 1 from J, leaving 4 bases between them. The CDR3 consists of 11 residues. The CDR3 coding sequence is TGTGCCAGCAAGGAGAACACTGAAGCTTTCTTT. Its translation: CASKENTEAFF.

V is TRBV6-2 or TRBV6-3 and J is TRBJ2-1; D may correspond to TRBD1 or TRBD2 (6 bases each). CDR1 and CDR2 (germline): MNHEY, SVGEGT. This CDR3 contains 16 residues. Trimming pared 0 bases from V and 7 bases from J, leaving 16 bases between. The CDR3 protein is CASSYSKGGLRNEQFF. The CDR3 bases are TGTGCCAGCAGTTACTCGAAAGGGGGACTTCGGAATGAGCAGTTCTTC.